This entry lists 8 T cell receptor beta chains sequenced from one sample in a study of cytomegalovirus exposure and HLA in healthy donors. PCR involved 60 Vbeta and 13 Jbeta primers. This table comes from immunoSEQ multiplex PCR, and its TCRdb copy is limited to in-frame clones, with some not included. This sample has approximately 130,000 clones, with approximately 87% found just once. The sequenced sample was PBMCs. These receptors came from a man aged 40-49 years in good health and CMV-seronegative.

This chain uses TRBV2 with TRBJ1-2; no clear D gene. The length of the CDR3 is 14 residues. Germline V CDR1 and CDR2: SNHLY, FYNNEI. The V end was cut by 3 bases, the J end by 5 bases, with 13 bases between. This CDR3 reads CASSDSSLRYGYTF. CDR3 DNA: TGTGCCAGCAGTGATTCATCACTAAGATATGGCTACACCTTC.

This rearrangement joins TRBV4-3 to TRBJ1-2; D might be TRBD1 (6 bases). From germline, CDR1 is LGHNA and CDR2 YSLEER. This CDR3 is 15 amino acids long. Trimming shortened V by 0 bases and J by 4 bases, and 12 bases separated the two germline ends. Written as DNA, the CDR3 is TGCGCCAGCAGCCAAGATCAGGGGAGCCTCTATGGCTACACCTTC. Translated, it gives CASSQDQGSLYGYTF.

The chain is built from TRBV9 and TRBJ1-3, with D tentatively TRBD1 (5 bases). CDR1 is SGDLS, CDR2 YYNGEE, per germline. V lost 3 bases, J lost 5 bases, and 18 bases lay in between. The CDR3 runs 16 residues. The CDR3 loop is CASSEDGGAGRNTIYF. CDR3 sequence (DNA): TGTGCCAGCAGCGAGGACGGAGGGGCAGGAAGAAACACCATATATTTT.

The rearrangement joins TRBV19 to TRBJ1-5, with D uncertain. The V and J ends lost 6 bases and 5 bases respectively, with 14 bases between them. Germline values: CDR1 LNHDA, CDR2 SQIVND (reference sequence). This CDR3 is built from 14 residues. CDR3 sequence (DNA): TGTGCCAGTAGCCTGGGAGGGAGGGATCAGCCCCAGCATTTT. Residues: CASSLGGRDQPQHF.

V is TRBV9 and J is TRBJ1-3; 7 bases align to TRBD1. Unmatched junction bases numbered 2, after V lost 1 base and J lost 1 base. This CDR3 is built from 15 residues. Germline loops: CDR1 SGDLS, CDR2 YYNGEE. The CDR3 nucleotides are TGTGCCAGCAGCGTAAGACAGGGATCTGGAAACACCATATATTTT. Protein product: CASSVRQGSGNTIYF.

This clone occurred a few times. The J gene is TRBJ1-2, the V gene TRBV20-1, with D tentatively TRBD1 (5 bases). Germline V gene lookup returns CDR1 DFQATT and CDR2 SNEGSKA (reference sequence). V shed 6 bases and J shed 8 bases, with 13 bases lying between them. This CDR3 comprises 11 residues. CDR3 loop: CSALLGVGYTF. The CDR3 region has the DNA TGCAGTGCCCTTTTAGGGGTCGGCTACACCTTC.

CDR3 DNA sequence: TGTGCCAGCAGTTACTCGACAGGGGGGTACTATGGCTACACCTTC. Residues: CASSYSTGGYYGYTF. The rearrangement links TRBV6-5 to TRBJ1-2, with 9 bases fitting TRBD1. This CDR3 region has 15 residues. Germline V gene data show CDR1 as MNHEY and CDR2 as SVGAGI. Germline trimming cut 0 bases from V and 3 bases from J; bases unmatched to any gene: 2.

This chain links TRBV5-6 with TRBJ2-3; a weak D match, TRBD2 (7 bases). V was trimmed by 2 bases and J by 4 bases, leaving 14 bases between them. The CDR3 length is 15 residues. Germline assignment: CDR1 SGHDT and CDR2 YYEEEE. The DNA for the CDR3 is TGTGCCAGCAGCTTTAGGTGGGGGGGCCCAGATACGCAGTATTTT. Translating it yields CASSFRWGGPDTQYF.